The T cell receptor beta chain under discussion was sequenced for a study of cytomegalovirus exposure and HLA in healthy donors. Study-wide context: Membership in the Caucasian-associated ancestry cluster was found for around 81% of 398 genotyped donors.

To note about this clone: Its antigen is not identified.

60 Vbeta and 13 Jbeta primers were used in PCR. Repertoires were generated with immunoSEQ multiplex PCR, while TCRdb's copy carries only in-frame clones and drops some. The sample has about 130,000 clones, roughly 74% seen once. Study results and caveats: High specificity and sensitivity for cytomegalovirus status were reported for the classifier.

This CDR3 has 14 residues. The trim removed 1 base at V and 0 bases at J, leaving 0 bases unmatched. Looked up from germline, CDR1 is GTSNPN and CDR2 is SVGIG (reference sequence). The receptor's source is a woman aged 50 to 60 in good health and CMV-seropositive. This chain joins TRBV30 and TRBJ2-1; 7 bases are shared with TRBD2. Specimen: PBMCs. CDR3 amino acids: CAWSGGSSYNEQFF. The CDR3 DNA sequence: TGTGCCTGGAGTGGCGGGAGCTCCTACAATGAGCAGTTCTTC.